The entry below describes one T cell receptor beta chain. In the original processing: Quantification of nucleated cells was approximated via reference gene primer amplification. TCRdb keeps only in-frame clones here, not all; method: immunoSEQ multiplex PCR. D and trimming were read from the DNA, whereas the V and J calls and clone size are those reported in that table. The sample includes 95,000 to 150,000 clones, roughly four fifths seen only once; the top ten take around 5.9%. The data were taken from a study of blood T cell repertoires in COVID-19. In the study overall: Researchers got acute and convalescent COVID-19 samples from the United States, Italy and Spain.

CDR1 and CDR2 from the germline V gene are SQVTM and ANQGSEA. CDR3 length: 12 amino acids. Deletions cut 7 bases from V and 5 bases from J, with 14 bases between. The receptor was isolated from a man in his sixties with acute or convalescent COVID-19. The material sequenced was peripheral blood. The V and J genes are TRBV29-1 and TRBJ1-1; D possibly corresponds to TRBD1 (6 bases). In DNA, the CDR3 is TGCAGCGCTCCGGGACAAGGTACTGAAGCTTTCTTT. Translating gives CSAPGQGTEAFF.